These T cell receptor beta chains were read from a single sample in a study of blood T cell repertoires in COVID-19. The data were produced by immunoSEQ multiplex PCR, yet TCRdb's version contains in-frame clones alone and is incomplete. The data show fewer than 95,000 clones, with roughly 87% seen just once and roughly 15% held by the top ten. Material: peripheral blood. Receptors originate from a male donor with acute or convalescent COVID-19. CDR3s include the opening cysteine and the closing phenylalanine or tryptophan. Clone size is shown for a subset of rows, as once, few, many or a class of expanded clone.

j_call: TRBJ2-3; v_call: TRBV25-1; clone_size: NA; cdr3_aa: CASSESWLAGPSTDTQYF
j_call: TRBJ2-7; v_call: TRBV12-3/TRBV12-4; clone_size: NA; cdr3_aa: CASSFGQGREQYF
j_call: TRBJ1-1; v_call: TRBV3-1/TRBV3-2; clone_size: NA; cdr3_aa: CASSHKQGAEAFF
j_call: TRBJ1-5; v_call: TRBV7-9; clone_size: NA; cdr3_aa: CASSSDPRQGRNQPQHF
j_call: TRBJ2-1; v_call: TRBV7-9; clone_size: NA; cdr3_aa: CASSLLTGLTLDEQFF
j_call: TRBJ2-3; v_call: TRBV6-5; clone_size: NA; cdr3_aa: CASRPGEADTQYF
j_call: TRBJ2-7; v_call: TRBV9; clone_size: once; cdr3_aa: CASSASQGWGEQYF
j_call: TRBJ2-4; v_call: TRBV19; clone_size: NA; cdr3_aa: CASSVRQGSDIQYF
j_call: TRBJ1-3; v_call: TRBV5-8; clone_size: NA; cdr3_aa: CASSSGTSTRGNTIYF
j_call: TRBJ1-5; v_call: TRBV5-1; clone_size: once; cdr3_aa: CASSDGLENQPQHF
j_call: TRBJ2-5; v_call: TRBV18; clone_size: NA; cdr3_aa: CASSPLRETQYF
j_call: TRBJ2-7; v_call: TRBV28; clone_size: NA; cdr3_aa: CASSLPTALGSYEQYF
j_call: TRBJ2-3; v_call: TRBV6-2/TRBV6-3; clone_size: NA; cdr3_aa: CASSRLSDTQYF
j_call: TRBJ2-4; v_call: TRBV21-1; clone_size: NA; cdr3_aa: CASSKFPAGASLAKNIQYF
j_call: TRBJ2-1; v_call: TRBV5-1; clone_size: NA; cdr3_aa: CASSLEGPYNEQFF
j_call: TRBJ2-3; v_call: TRBV12-3/TRBV12-4; clone_size: once; cdr3_aa: CASSPDRADTQYF
j_call: TRBJ1-5; v_call: TRBV19; clone_size: NA; cdr3_aa: CASSPTGGKQPQHF
j_call: TRBJ1-5; v_call: TRBV5-4; clone_size: NA; cdr3_aa: CASSPGQGINQPQHF
j_call: TRBJ1-3; v_call: TRBV30; clone_size: NA; cdr3_aa: CAWRGNRGADTIYF
j_call: TRBJ2-5; v_call: TRBV7-2; clone_size: few; cdr3_aa: CASSFWTGGAETQYF
j_call: TRBJ2-7; v_call: TRBV27; clone_size: NA; cdr3_aa: CASKKQGAHEQYF
j_call: TRBJ2-2; v_call: TRBV7-6; clone_size: few; cdr3_aa: CASSLGGPNTGELFF
j_call: TRBJ1-5; v_call: TRBV28; clone_size: NA; cdr3_aa: CASSPTLAAQGQPQHF